This T cell receptor beta chain was found in a study of T cell responses to AZD1222 COVID-19 vaccine (dated by TCRdb to about 2021). As for the study more broadly: Because spike-specific TCR depth and breadth did not differ between the two schedules, AZD1222 recipients who got a second dose at roughly 4 weeks were pooled with those who got a second dose at roughly 12 weeks. Trial participants were enrolled into age subgroups of 18-55, 56-69 and 70-plus years, which contained 148, 28 and 57 TCR-sequenced participants, respectively. TCR sequencing was performed for roughly 250 trial participants, of whom some 200 were given two doses of AZD1222 and about 25 were given two doses of MenACWY control vaccine.

The paper as a whole reports these results and caveats: In the small 56-69-year group, the increase in depth fell short of significance, most likely because of low power. Nearly half of unique spike-specific TCRs reportedly recognized epitopes outside regions mutated in the B.1.351 and B.1.1.7 variants. Conclusions about previously exposed vaccinees are limited, since just five to seven AZD1222 recipients were seropositive for SARS-CoV-2 at baseline. Because no day 14 peak-response samples were available, the repertoires could be characterized only after the peak T cell response. Participants were mostly white British and included more females than males, and it was suggested by the authors that clonal diversity may have been underestimated. After two AZD1222 doses, both the breadth and the depth of spike-specific TCRs were significantly higher than at day 0 and than in MenACWY recipients. The whole spike protein was spanned by vaccine-associated CD4 TCRs, and dominant responses were seen in regions 160-218 and 743-854.

Turning to this clone: Its target antigen remains unknown. Per-nucleotide qualities are absent, and no much larger clonotype sits a single base away.

The time point label of this sample denotes: baseline before first vaccination. Samples from vaccinated people were obtained from the UK trials COV001 and COV002, which included a single-blind randomized controlled phase 2/3 trial of AZD1222 (ChAdOx1 nCoV-19) in healthy adults. Trial participant PBMC samples were collected at day 0 and day 28 after the second dose for TCRbeta chain sequencing. According to the germline V gene, CDR1 reads KGHSH and CDR2 reads LQKENI. The CDR3 runs 15 residues from the cysteine to the phenylalanine. The only DNA kept is the CDR3, 45 bases in frame from the first base. V is pared back by 3 bases and J by 0 bases, with 9 bases lying between the germline termini. The CDR3 regions of human TCRbeta chains were analyzed by immunosequencing. Turning to the authors' computational methods: Repertoire TCRs were checked for matches against a reference library of SARS-CoV-2-specific TCRs that had been generated using the MIRA antigen-specificity platform. Breadth was defined as the fraction of unique TCRs that were SARS-CoV-2-associated. Depth was defined as the fraction of total T cells that were SARS-CoV-2-associated. Using the MIRA data, every spike-specific TCR was mapped to the spike region that the TCR reacted to and assigned to either a CD4 or a CD8 class. Log10-transformed breadth and depth values were compared by one-way ANOVA with Sidak's multiple comparisons tests. TCRdb limited this immuneACCESS table to in-frame rearrangements with V and J called. A share of clones is missing; checked studies link under half to unresolved V genes, and the rest is unexplained. V, J and clone size were drawn from that table, and D and trimming were deduced from the DNA. In all, the sample holds some 130,000 clones, and 80% to 95% of those were seen once. Of the sample, roughly 4% is held by the ten largest clones.

The starting material was peripheral blood, obtained on day 0 of AZD1222 vaccination. This sequence was found in an adult in good health. This receptor chain uses TRBV18 and TRBJ2-1, with the D gene not clear enough to name. Read as DNA, the sequence is TGTGCCAGCTCACCCTCTTCGAGCTCCTACAATGAGCAGTTCTTC. This translates into CASSPSSSSYNEQFF.